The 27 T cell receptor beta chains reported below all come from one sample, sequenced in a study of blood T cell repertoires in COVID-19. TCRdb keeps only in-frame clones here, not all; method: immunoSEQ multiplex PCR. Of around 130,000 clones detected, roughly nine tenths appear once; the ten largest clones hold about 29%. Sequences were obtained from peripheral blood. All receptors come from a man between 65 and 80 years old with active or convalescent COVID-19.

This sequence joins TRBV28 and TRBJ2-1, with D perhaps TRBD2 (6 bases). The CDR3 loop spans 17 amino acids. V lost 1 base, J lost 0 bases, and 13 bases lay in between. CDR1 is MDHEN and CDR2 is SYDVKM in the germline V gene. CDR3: CASSLSGTLSSYNEQFF. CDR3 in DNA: TGTGCCAGCAGTTTATCGGGGACTCTAAGCTCCTACAATGAGCAGTTCTTC.

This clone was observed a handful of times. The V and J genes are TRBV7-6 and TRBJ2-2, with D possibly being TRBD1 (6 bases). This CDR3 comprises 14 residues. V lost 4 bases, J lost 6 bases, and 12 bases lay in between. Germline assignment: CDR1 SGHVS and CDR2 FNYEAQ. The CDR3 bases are TGTGCCAGCAGCTCTGAAGGGGGTCCCGGGGAGCTGTTTTTT. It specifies CASSSEGGPGELFF.

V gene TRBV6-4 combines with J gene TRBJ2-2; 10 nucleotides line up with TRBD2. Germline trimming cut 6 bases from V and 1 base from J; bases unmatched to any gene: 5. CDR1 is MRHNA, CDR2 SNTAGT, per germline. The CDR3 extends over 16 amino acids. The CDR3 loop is CASRTRTSGNTGELFF. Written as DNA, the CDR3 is TGTGCCAGCAGAACCCGGACTAGCGGGAACACCGGGGAGCTGTTTTTT.

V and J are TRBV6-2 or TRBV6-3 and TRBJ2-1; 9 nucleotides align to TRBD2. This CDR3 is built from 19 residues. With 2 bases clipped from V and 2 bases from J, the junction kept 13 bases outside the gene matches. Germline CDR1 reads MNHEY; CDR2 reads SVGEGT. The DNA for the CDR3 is TGTGCCAGCAGTTACGGAGTCGCGGGAGGGCGACTGCCCTACAATGAGCAGTTCTTC. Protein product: CASSYGVAGGRLPYNEQFF.

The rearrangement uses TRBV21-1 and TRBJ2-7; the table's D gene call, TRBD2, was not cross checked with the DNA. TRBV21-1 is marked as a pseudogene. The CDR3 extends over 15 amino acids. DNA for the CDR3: TGTGCCAGCAGCAATAGCGGGAAGAGCTCCTACGAGCAGTACTTC. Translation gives CASSNSGKSSYEQYF.

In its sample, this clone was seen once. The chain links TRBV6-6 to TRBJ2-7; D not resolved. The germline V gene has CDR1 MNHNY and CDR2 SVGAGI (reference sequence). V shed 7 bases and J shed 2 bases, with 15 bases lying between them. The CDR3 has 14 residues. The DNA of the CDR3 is TGTGCCAGCACCAACTCGCCCAGGACCTACGAGCAGTACTTC. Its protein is CASTNSPRTYEQYF.

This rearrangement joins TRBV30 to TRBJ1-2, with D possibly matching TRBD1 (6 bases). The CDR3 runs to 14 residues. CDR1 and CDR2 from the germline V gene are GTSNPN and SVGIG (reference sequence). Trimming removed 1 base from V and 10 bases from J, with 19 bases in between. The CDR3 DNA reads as TGTGCCTGGAGTGGACAGGCGGATTTTGGTCTCTACACCTTC. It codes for CAWSGQADFGLYTF.

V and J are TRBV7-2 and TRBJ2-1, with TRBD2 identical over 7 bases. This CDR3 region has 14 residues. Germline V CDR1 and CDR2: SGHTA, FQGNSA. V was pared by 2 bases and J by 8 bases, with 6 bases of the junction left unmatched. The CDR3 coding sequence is TGTGCCAGCAGCTTAAGGGCGGGAGCGGATGAGCAGTTCTTC. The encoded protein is CASSLRAGADEQFF.

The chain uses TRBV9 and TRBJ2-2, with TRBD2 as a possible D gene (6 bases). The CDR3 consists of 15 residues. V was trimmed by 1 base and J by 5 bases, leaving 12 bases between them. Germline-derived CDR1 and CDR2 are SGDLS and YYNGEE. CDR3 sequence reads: CASSVRRDGTGELFF. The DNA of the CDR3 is TGTGCCAGCAGCGTACGGAGGGACGGAACCGGGGAGCTGTTTTTT.

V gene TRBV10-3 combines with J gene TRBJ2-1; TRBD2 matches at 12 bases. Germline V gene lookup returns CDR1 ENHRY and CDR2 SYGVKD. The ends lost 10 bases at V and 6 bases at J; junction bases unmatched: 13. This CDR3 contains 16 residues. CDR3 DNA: TGTGCCACCTCGCCCCGACTAGCGGGAGACGGCAATGAGCAGTTCTTC. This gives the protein CATSPRLAGDGNEQFF.

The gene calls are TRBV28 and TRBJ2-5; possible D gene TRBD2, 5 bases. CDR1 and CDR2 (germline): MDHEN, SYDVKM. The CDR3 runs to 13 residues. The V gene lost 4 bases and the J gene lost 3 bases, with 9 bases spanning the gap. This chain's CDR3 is CASSSPSKETQYF. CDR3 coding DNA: TGTGCCAGCAGTTCTCCTAGCAAAGAGACCCAGTACTTC.

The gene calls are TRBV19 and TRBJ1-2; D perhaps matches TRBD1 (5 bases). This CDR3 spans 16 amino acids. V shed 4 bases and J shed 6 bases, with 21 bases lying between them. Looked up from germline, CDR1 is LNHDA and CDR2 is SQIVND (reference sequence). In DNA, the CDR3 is TGTGCCAGTAGTAAGATGGGGCAGGTTTTAAGAGATGGCTACACCTTC. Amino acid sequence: CASSKMGQVLRDGYTF. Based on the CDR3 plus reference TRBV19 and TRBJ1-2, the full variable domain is DGGITQSPKYLFRKEGQNVTLSCEQNLNHDAMYWYRQDPGQGLRLIYYSQIVNDFQKGDIAEGYSVSREKKESFPLTVTSAQKNPTAFYLCASSKMGQVLRDGYTFGSGTRLTVV.

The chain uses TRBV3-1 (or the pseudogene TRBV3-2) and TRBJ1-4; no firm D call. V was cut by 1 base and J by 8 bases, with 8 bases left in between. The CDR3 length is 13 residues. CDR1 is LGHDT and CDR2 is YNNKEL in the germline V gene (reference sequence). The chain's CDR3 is CASSQVSAEKLFF. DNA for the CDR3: TGTGCCAGCAGCCAAGTTTCCGCGGAAAAACTGTTTTTT.

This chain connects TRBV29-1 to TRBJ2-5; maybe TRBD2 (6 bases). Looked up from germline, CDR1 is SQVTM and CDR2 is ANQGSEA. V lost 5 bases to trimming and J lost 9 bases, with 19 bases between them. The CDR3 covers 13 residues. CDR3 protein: CSVYRRDSRSQYF. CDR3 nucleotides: TGCAGCGTTTATCGCCGGGACTCCCGTTCCCAGTACTTC.

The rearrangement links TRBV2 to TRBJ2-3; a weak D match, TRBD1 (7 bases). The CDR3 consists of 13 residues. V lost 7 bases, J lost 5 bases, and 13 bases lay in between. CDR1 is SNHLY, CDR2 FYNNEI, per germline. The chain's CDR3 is CASNGQGGDTQYF. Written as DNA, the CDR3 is TGTGCCAGCAATGGGCAGGGGGGAGATACGCAGTATTTT. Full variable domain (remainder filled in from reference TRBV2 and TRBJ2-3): EPEVTQTPSHQVTQMGQEVILRCVPISNHLYFYWYRQILGQKVEFLVSFYNNEISEKSEIFDDQFSVERPDGSNFTLKIRSTKLEDSAMYFCASNGQGGDTQYFGPGTRLTVL.

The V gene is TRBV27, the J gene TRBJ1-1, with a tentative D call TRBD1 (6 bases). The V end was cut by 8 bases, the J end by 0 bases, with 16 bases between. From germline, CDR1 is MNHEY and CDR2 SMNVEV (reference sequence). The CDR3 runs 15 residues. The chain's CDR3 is CASLQGFGLNTEAFF. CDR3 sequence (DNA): TGTGCCAGCTTACAGGGCTTTGGGTTGAACACTGAAGCTTTCTTT.

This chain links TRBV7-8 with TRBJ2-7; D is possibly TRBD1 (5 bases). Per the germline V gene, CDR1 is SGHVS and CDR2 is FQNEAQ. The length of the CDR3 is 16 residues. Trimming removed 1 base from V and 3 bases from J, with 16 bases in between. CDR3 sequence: CASSLGTQDIVYEQYF. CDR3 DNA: TGTGCCAGCAGCTTAGGTACCCAGGACATAGTCTACGAGCAGTACTTC. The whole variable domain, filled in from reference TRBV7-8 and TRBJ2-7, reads GAGVSQSPRYKVAKRGQDVALRCDPISGHVSLFWYQQALGQGPEFLTYFQNEAQLDKSGLPSDRFFAERPEGSVSTLKIQRTQQEDSAVYLCASSLGTQDIVYEQYFGPGTRLTVT.

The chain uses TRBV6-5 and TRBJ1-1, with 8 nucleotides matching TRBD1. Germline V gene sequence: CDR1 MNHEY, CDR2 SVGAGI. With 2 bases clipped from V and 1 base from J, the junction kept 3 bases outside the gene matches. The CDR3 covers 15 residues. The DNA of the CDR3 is TGTGCCAGCAGTTACGGGGGACAGGCGAACACTGAAGCTTTCTTT. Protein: CASSYGGQANTEAFF.

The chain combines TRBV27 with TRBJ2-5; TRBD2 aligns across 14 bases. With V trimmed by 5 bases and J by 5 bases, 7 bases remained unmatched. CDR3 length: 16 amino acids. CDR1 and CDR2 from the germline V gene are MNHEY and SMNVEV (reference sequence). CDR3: CASSTRLAGGMETQYF. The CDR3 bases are TGTGCCAGCAGTACCCGACTAGCGGGAGGGATGGAGACCCAGTACTTC.

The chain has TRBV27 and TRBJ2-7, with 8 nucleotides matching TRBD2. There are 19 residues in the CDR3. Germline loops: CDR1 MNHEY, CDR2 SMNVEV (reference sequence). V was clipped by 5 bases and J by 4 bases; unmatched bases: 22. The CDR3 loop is CASSLPPTRRSGSGYEQYF. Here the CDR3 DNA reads TGTGCCAGCAGTCTCCCCCCAACTCGGAGGAGCGGGAGTGGATACGAGCAGTACTTC.

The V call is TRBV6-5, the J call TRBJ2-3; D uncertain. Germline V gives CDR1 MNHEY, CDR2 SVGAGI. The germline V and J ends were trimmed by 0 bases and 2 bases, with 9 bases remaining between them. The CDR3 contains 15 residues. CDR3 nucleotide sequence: TGTGCCAGCAGTTACTCGACTCAGATCACAGATACGCAGTATTTT. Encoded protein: CASSYSTQITDTQYF.

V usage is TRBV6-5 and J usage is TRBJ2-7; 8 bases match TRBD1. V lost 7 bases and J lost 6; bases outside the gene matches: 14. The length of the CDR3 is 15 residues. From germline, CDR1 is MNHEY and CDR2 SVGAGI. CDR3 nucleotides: TGTGCCAGCACTTTGAGACAGGGGCCCTTACCCGAGCAGTACTTC. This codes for CASTLRQGPLPEQYF.

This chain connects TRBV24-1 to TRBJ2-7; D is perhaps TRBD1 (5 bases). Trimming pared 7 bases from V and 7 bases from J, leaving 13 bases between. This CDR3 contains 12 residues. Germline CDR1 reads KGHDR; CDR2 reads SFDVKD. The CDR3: CATSQGPWEQYF. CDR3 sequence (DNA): TGTGCCACCAGCCAGGGTCCTTGGGAGCAGTACTTC.

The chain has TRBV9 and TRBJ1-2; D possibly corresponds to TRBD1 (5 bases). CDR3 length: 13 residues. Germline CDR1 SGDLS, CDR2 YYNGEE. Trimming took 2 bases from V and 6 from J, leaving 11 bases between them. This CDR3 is CASSVGDWHGYTF. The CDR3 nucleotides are TGTGCCAGCAGCGTCGGGGACTGGCATGGCTACACCTTC.

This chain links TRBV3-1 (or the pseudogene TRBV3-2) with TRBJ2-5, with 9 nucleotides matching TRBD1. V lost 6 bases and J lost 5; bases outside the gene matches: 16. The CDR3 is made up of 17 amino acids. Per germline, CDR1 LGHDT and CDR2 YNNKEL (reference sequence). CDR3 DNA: TGTGCCAGCAGAGGTCCAGATCAGGACAGGGGTTTGGAGACCCAGTACTTC. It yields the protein CASRGPDQDRGLETQYF.

The CDR3 sequence: CAWGPRTANYGYTF. The CDR3 DNA sequence: TGTGCCTGGGGACCAAGGACAGCTAACTATGGCTACACCTTC. The rearrangement joins TRBV30 to TRBJ1-2; D is perhaps TRBD1 (6 bases). V dropped 5 bases and J dropped 0 bases, with 13 bases sitting between them. The V gene's germline CDR1 is GTSNPN and CDR2 SVGIG (reference sequence). The CDR3 extends over 14 amino acids.

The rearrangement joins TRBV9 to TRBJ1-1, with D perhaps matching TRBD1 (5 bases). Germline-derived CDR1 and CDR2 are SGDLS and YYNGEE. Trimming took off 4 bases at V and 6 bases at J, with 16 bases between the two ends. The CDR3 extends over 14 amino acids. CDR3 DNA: TGTGCCAGCAGCCCGCGGGACGATCTCCCTGAAGCTTTCTTT. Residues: CASSPRDDLPEAFF.